These T cell receptor beta chains were read from a single sample in a study of OX40 agonist ivuxolimab in advanced cancers. Profiling relied on immunoSEQ multiplex PCR, and the TCRdb table lists in-frame clones only, not all of them. This sample has over 50,000 clones, with about 90% found just once. The sequences come from CD4+ or CD8+ T cells sorted from blood, collected in a trial of the OX40 agonist ivuxolimab. These receptors were collected from an adult with an advanced solid tumor such as melanoma, head and neck, liver or kidney cancer. CDR3s include the opening cysteine and the closing phenylalanine or tryptophan. The D gene is left open where the match is weak. Only some rows state a clone size, as once, few, many or a class for expanded clones.

TRBJ2-1 | TRBD2 | TRBV2 | NA | CASSDGLAGESYNEQFF
TRBJ2-1 | NA | TRBV7-3 | NA | CASSLMGGLNEQFF
TRBJ1-1 | NA | TRBV5-6 | NA | CASSIDSRAFF
TRBJ1-5 | NA | TRBV2 | NA | CASQDGASSNQPQHF
TRBJ1-5 | NA | TRBV7-8 | NA | CASSLPKNQPQHF
TRBJ2-3 | NA | TRBV30 | NA | CAWALWGPADTQYF
TRBJ2-1 | NA | TRBV6-1 | NA | CASSELEQAEDNEQFF
TRBJ1-2 | TRBD1 | TRBV6-1 | NA | CASSGQGNYGYTF
TRBJ1-1 | NA | TRBV28 | once | CASSLPRNMNTEAFF
TRBJ2-3 | NA | TRBV19 | NA | CASSGILSSTDTQYF
TRBJ2-3 | TRBD1 | TRBV11-2 | NA | CASSLGERGRGWSTDTQYF
TRBJ2-1 | NA | TRBV11-1 | NA | CASSLVGSSYNEQFF
TRBJ1-5 | TRBD1 | TRBV27 | few | CASSNRGNANQPQHF
TRBJ1-5 | NA | TRBV27 | NA | CASPGGNNQPQHF
TRBJ2-5 | NA | TRBV5-4 | once | CASSINPGTQYF
TRBJ1-1 | NA | TRBV12-5 | NA | CASGLGMNTEAFF
TRBJ1-4 | NA | TRBV30 | NA | CAWSVLREGDEKLFF
TRBJ1-1 | NA | TRBV5-6 | NA | CASSSGPGDWVAFF
TRBJ2-3 | NA | TRBV4-1 | NA | CASSQVRSETDTQYF
TRBJ2-7 | TRBD2 | TRBV6-6 | NA | CASSYGTSDEQYF
TRBJ2-1 | TRBD1 | TRBV4-3 | NA | CASSQTTGTGGLELQFF
TRBJ1-4 | TRBD1 | TRBV4-2 | NA | CASRTGVNEKLFF
TRBJ1-1 | NA | TRBV30 | NA | CAGVDTEAFF
TRBJ2-1 | NA | TRBV7-3 | once | CASSLTGNEQFF
TRBJ2-1 | NA | TRBV11-3 | once | CASRPRDVRSSEQFF